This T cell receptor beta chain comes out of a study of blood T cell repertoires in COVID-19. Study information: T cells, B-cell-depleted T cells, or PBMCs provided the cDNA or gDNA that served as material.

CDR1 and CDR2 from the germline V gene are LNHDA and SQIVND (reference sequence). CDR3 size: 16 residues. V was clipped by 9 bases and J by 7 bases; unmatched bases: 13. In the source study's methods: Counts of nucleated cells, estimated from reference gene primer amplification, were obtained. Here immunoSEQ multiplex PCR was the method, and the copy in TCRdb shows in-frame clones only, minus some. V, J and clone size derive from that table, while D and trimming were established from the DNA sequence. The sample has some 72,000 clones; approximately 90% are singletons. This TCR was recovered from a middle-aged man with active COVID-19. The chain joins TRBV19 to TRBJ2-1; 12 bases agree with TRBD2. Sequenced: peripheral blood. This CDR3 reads CASGLLAGGRMNEQFF. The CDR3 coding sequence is TGTGCCAGCGGTTTGCTAGCGGGGGGGCGAATGAATGAGCAGTTCTTC.